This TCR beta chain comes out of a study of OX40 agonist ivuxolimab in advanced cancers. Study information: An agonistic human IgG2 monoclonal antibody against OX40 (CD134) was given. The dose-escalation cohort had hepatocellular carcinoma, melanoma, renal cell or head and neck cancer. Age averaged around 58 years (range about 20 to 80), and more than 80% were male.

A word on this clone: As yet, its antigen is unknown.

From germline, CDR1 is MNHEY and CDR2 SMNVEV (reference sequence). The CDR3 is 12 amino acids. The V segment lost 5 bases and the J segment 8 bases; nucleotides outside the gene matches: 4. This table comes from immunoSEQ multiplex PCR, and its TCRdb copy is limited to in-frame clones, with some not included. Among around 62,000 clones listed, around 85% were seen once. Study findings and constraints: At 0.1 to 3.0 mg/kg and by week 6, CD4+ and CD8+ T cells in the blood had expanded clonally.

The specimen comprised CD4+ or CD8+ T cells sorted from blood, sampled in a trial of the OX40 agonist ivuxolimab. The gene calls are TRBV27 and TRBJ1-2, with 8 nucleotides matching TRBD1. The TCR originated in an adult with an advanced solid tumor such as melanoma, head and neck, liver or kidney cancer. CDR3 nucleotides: TGTGCCAGCAGTGACAGGGGTCGGGGCTACACCTTC. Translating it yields CASSDRGRGYTF.